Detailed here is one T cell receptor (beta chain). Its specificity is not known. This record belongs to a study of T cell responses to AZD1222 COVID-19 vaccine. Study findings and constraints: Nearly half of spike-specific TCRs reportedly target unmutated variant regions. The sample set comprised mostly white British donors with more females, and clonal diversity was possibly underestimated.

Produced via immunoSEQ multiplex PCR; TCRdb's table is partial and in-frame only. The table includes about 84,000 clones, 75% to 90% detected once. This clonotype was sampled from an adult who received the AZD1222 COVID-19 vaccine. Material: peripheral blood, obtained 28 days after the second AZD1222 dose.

This CDR3 reads CASSVGLAGGPGTGELFF. The DNA of the CDR3 is TGTGCCAGCAGCGTGGGACTAGCGGGAGGGCCGGGGACCGGGGAGCTGTTTTTT. The chain has TRBV5-6 and TRBJ2-2, with TRBD2 identical over 16 bases. The CDR3 sequence is 18 residues long. Trimming at V came to 4 bases and at J to 5 bases, leaving 8 bases not matched to a gene. CDR1 SGHDT and CDR2 YYEEEE come from the germline V gene.